Each of the 14 T cell receptor beta chains below was sequenced from the same sample in a study of identical twins. TCRdb passed the 5' RACE reads through MiXCR, listing each CDR3 protein once. The sample lists 1.5 million or so distinct CDR3 sequences, under 35% occurring once. Sequenced material: cord blood. The source of these receptors is a newborn girl in good health.

This clonotype was recorded a few times. V and J are TRBV6-5 and TRBJ1-6, with TRBD1 identical over 7 bases. Germline loops: CDR1 MNHEY, CDR2 SVGAGI. The CDR3 has 13 amino acids. The ends lost 8 bases at V and 7 bases at J; junction bases unmatched: 5. The CDR3 reads CASLQGPNSPLHF. The CDR3, as DNA: TGTGCCAGCCTACAGGGGCCGAATTCACCCCTCCACTTT.

This clonotype appeared many times. The J gene is TRBJ2-3, the V gene TRBV5-4; D may be TRBD2 (5 bases). The CDR3 runs to 16 residues. Germline CDR1 is SGHNT and CDR2 is YYREEE (reference sequence). The V end was cut by 1 base, the J end by 0 bases, with 12 bases between. The CDR3, as DNA: TGTGCCAGCAGCTTGAGGCGGGTAACTAGCACAGATACGCAGTATTTT. This codes for CASSLRRVTSTDTQYF. Filled out from reference TRBV5-4 and TRBJ2-3, the complete variable domain reads ETGVTQSPTHLIKTRGQQVTLRCSSQSGHNTVSWYQQALGQGPQFIFQYYREEENGRGNFPPRFSGLQFPNYSSELNVNALELDDSALYLCASSLRRVTSTDTQYFGPGTRLTVL.

This clonotype was detected many times. The chain combines TRBV6-5 with TRBJ2-1, with 12 positions matching TRBD2. There are 15 residues in the CDR3. From germline, CDR1 is MNHEY and CDR2 SVGAGI. V was clipped by 0 bases and J by 6 bases; unmatched bases: 0. CDR3 bases: TGTGCCAGCAGTTACTCGACTAGCGGGAGCAATGAGCAGTTCTTC. As protein: CASSYSTSGSNEQFF.

V and J are TRBV4-1 and TRBJ1-2; D gene ambiguous. The CDR3 extends over 15 amino acids. V shed 1 base and J shed 1 base, with 10 bases lying between them. CDR1 is MGHRA and CDR2 is YSYEKL in the germline V gene. CDR3 sequence (DNA): TGCGCCAGCAGCCAAGGAATCAAAGTTAACTATGGCTACACCTTC. Protein product: CASSQGIKVNYGYTF.

This clonotype was seen a handful of times. The chain combines TRBV2 with TRBJ2-2; 14 positions match TRBD2. Germline V gives CDR1 SNHLY, CDR2 FYNNEI. The CDR3 is made up of 17 amino acids. V trimming: 6 bases; J trimming: 0 bases; junction bases outside the gene matches: 3. Here the CDR3 DNA reads TGTGCCAGCAGGAGGACTAGCGGGGGGTCGAACACCGGGGAGCTGTTTTTT. This translates into CASRRTSGGSNTGELFF.

Only a few counts were recorded for this clonotype. This chain uses TRBV20-1 with TRBJ2-3; the match to TRBD2 covers 8 bases. Germline CDR1 is DFQATT and CDR2 is SNEGSKA (reference sequence). J lost 2 bases, V lost 5 bases, and 9 bases had no gene match. The CDR3 loop spans 15 amino acids. The CDR3 protein is CSAVRLALFTDTQYF. Here the CDR3 DNA reads TGCAGTGCTGTGCGACTAGCGCTCTTCACAGATACGCAGTATTTT.

This clonotype was observed a single time. This chain connects TRBV20-1 to TRBJ2-1; perhaps TRBD2 as D (6 bases). This CDR3 is built from 14 residues. The V gene lost 5 bases and the J gene lost 9 bases, with 20 bases spanning the gap. The V gene's germline CDR1 is DFQATT and CDR2 SNEGSKA (reference sequence). The CDR3 reads CSASPLGLASEQFF. CDR3 nucleotide sequence: TGCAGTGCTTCCCCATTGGGCCTAGCGAGTGAGCAGTTCTTC.

This sequence joins TRBV28 and TRBJ1-1, with unresolved D. Germline lookup yields CDR1 MDHEN and CDR2 SYDVKM. The CDR3 sequence is 17 residues long. Trimming cost V 3 bases and J 2 bases, with 19 bases left between them. CDR3 DNA sequence: TGTGCCAGCAGTTTCAGAAGGCGGTTCGTTGGTAACACTGAAGCTTTCTTT. Translation: CASSFRRRFVGNTEAFF.

This clonotype has only a few counts. The chain employs TRBV20-1 and TRBJ1-2; tentatively, D is TRBD1 (5 bases). V gave up 4 bases and J gave up 4 bases, with 10 bases separating them. CDR1 and CDR2 from the germline V gene are DFQATT and SNEGSKA (reference sequence). The CDR3 sequence is 12 residues long. DNA for the CDR3: TGCAGTGCTAACGGGGGTGGCTATGGCTACACCTTC. The encoded protein is CSANGGGYGYTF.

The chain couples TRBV7-6 to TRBJ2-3, with D unresolved. Between the trimmed V and J ends, which lost 0 bases and 0 bases, there was a span of 13 bases. The CDR3 covers 17 residues. Germline CDR1 reads SGHVS; CDR2 reads FNYEAQ. The CDR3 region is CASSLAGGVLSTDTQYF. The CDR3 region has the DNA TGTGCCAGCAGCTTAGCGGGCGGAGTCCTTAGCACAGATACGCAGTATTTT.

This chain links TRBV2 with TRBJ1-1; D is perhaps TRBD1 (6 bases). Trimming removed 7 bases from V and 12 bases from J, with 12 bases in between. This CDR3 comprises 10 residues. Germline V gene lookup returns CDR1 SNHLY and CDR2 FYNNEI. The CDR3 DNA sequence: TGTGCCAGCAAAACAGGGATAACTTTCTTT. Translating gives CASKTGITFF. The entire variable domain, with the rest obtained from reference TRBV2 and TRBJ1-1, is as follows: EPEVTQTPSHQVTQMGQEVILRCVPISNHLYFYWYRQILGQKVEFLVSFYNNEISEKSEIFDDQFSVERPDGSNFTLKIRSTKLEDSAMYFCASKTGITFFGQGTRLTVV.

The chain recombines TRBV20-1 with TRBJ2-2; a possible D gene is TRBD2 (6 bases). The CDR3 has 15 amino acids. V was shortened by 0 bases and J by 3 bases, with 11 bases between the two germline ends. CDR1 DFQATT and CDR2 SNEGSKA come from the germline V gene (reference sequence). The CDR3 loop reads CSARDPKRDTGELFF. The CDR3 coding sequence is TGCAGTGCTAGAGATCCTAAGCGGGACACCGGGGAGCTGTTTTTT.

The chain joins TRBV18 to TRBJ2-3, with 7 bases that match TRBD2. From germline, CDR1 is KGHSH and CDR2 LQKENI. The CDR3 runs 15 residues. Losses at the gene ends were 3 bases for V and 0 bases for J; bases not matched to a gene: 3. The CDR3 nucleotides are TGTGCCAGCTCACCCGGGGAGGGTAGCACAGATACGCAGTATTTT. Protein sequence: CASSPGEGSTDTQYF.

The gene calls are TRBV28 and TRBJ2-7; D possibly matches TRBD1 or TRBD2 (5 bases each). Germline V gene data show CDR1 as MDHEN and CDR2 as SYDVKM. V lost 1 base, J lost 3 bases, and 13 bases lay in between. The CDR3 runs 15 residues. CDR3 loop: CASSLYHSGGYEQYF. In DNA form, the CDR3 reads TGTGCCAGCAGTTTATATCACAGTGGGGGCTACGAGCAGTACTTC.